This T cell receptor (beta chain) is drawn from a study of T-cell memory formation after mild COVID-19 (dated by TCRdb to about 2021). Regarding the study in general: TCR sequence clusters from the two donors were largely donor specific. Two young, previously healthy adult volunteers, one female and one male, were included in the cohort. In two donors, T-cell clones that expanded and contracted after mild COVID-19 were tracked by sequencing TCRalpha and TCRbeta repertoires over time.

TCRdb records Illumina NovaSeq 6000 as the sequencer. cDNA libraries for TCRalpha and TCRbeta were prepared by 5'RACE using constant-segment primers, with sample barcodes and unique molecular identifiers added. RNA was extracted from every sample with Trizol reagent. Amplification of the libraries took two PCR steps, and the second step added a second sample barcode plus Illumina TruSeq adapters. Sequencing of the libraries was done on an Illumina NovaSeq, producing 2 x 150 bp paired-end reads. The study's own analysis went as follows. The reads were demultiplexed and collapsed into UMI-guided consensus sequences using migec v1.2.7. Using mixcr v2.1.11, UMI consensuses were aligned to TRA and TRB V and J templates and then assembled into clonotypes. Clonotypes were classified as expanded or contracted when called significant by both edgeR and NoisET, with noise models trained on biological replicates. For edgeR calls, a false discovery rate-adjusted p below 0.01 and a log2 fold-change threshold of 1 were applied. PCA with hierarchical clustering of max-normalized trajectories of the 1000 most abundant clonotypes was used as exploratory dynamics analysis. The CD4 or CD8 phenotype of responding clones was assigned using the separately sequenced CD4+ and CD8+ repertoires. TCRdb redid the processing of the public reads, applying fastp at Q25 and MiXCR, and retained in-frame beta chains. Records with the same CDR3 protein are collapsed into one entry carrying the most frequent genes and DNA. TCRdb, rather than the study authors, made the V and J calls. Here the sample has some 600,000 distinct CDR3 sequences; roughly 17% occur a single time. The top ten hold less than 10% of the sample.

V and J lose 9 bases and 0 bases, and a span of 8 bases separates them. Sequences KGHDR (CDR1) and SFDVKD (CDR2) are obtained from the germline V gene. The CDR3 sequence holds 13 residues, the cysteine and phenylalanine included. Here the CDR3 DNA is all that survives: 39 bases in frame from base 1. Ficoll-Paque density gradient centrifugation was the method used to isolate PBMCs. In its sample, this clonotype was seen a few times. Its antigen specificity is not known. It has no much larger one-base neighbor in the sample; base qualities were not kept. The paper's findings and limits, for the study overall: Balanced CD4/CD8 phenotypes were observed for clones contracting from day 15 to 85, whereas a bias towards CD4+ was observed for a second wave of clones expanding from day 15 to 37. The second-wave clones that peaked on day 37 were not confirmed to be SARS-CoV-2 specific. Contracting CD4+ clones turned up mainly in the CM and EM memory subsets, whereas EMRA was where CD8+ clones were enriched. Some responding clones were detected in pre-infection memory, which suggested that pre-existing cross-reactive memory T cells had joined the SARS-CoV-2 response. Only a couple of mild cases were covered in the study, and larger cohorts including severe cases with pre-infection samples were considered necessary.

This TCR was recovered from an adult woman who had mild COVID-19 (a few samples of this study predate the infection). The sample titles of this study are shuffled in the database, so cell type and time point are left out; the donor was told from shared clones. Rearrangement joined TRBV24-1 to TRBJ1-5, with TRBD1 perhaps the D gene, on 5 matching bases. Sequences were obtained from PBMCs or a T cell subset sorted from them (not recorded which). This receptor has the CDR3 CATEGDSNQPQHF. The nucleotide sequence is TGTGCCACCGAAGGGGATAGCAATCAGCCCCAGCATTTT.